The present T cell receptor (beta chain) was sequenced within a study of blood T cell repertoires in COVID-19. Study background: T cells, B-cell-depleted T cells, or PBMCs supplied cDNA or gDNA.

This clone came up a few times. The data were produced by immunoSEQ multiplex PCR, yet TCRdb's version contains in-frame clones alone and is incomplete. The sample yields 220,000 or so clones, 82% seen once. Germline V gene sequence: CDR1 KGHDR, CDR2 SFDVKD. There are 14 residues in the CDR3. Trimming took 3 bases from V and 5 from J; bases not matched to a gene: 5. The chain recombines TRBV24-1 with TRBJ2-5; 7 bases align to TRBD1. This TCR came from a woman older than 75 with acute or convalescent COVID-19. The sequencing input was peripheral blood. The CDR3 DNA sequence: TGTGCCACCAGTGATGCAGCACAGGGGGAGACCCAGTACTTC. Protein: CATSDAAQGETQYF.